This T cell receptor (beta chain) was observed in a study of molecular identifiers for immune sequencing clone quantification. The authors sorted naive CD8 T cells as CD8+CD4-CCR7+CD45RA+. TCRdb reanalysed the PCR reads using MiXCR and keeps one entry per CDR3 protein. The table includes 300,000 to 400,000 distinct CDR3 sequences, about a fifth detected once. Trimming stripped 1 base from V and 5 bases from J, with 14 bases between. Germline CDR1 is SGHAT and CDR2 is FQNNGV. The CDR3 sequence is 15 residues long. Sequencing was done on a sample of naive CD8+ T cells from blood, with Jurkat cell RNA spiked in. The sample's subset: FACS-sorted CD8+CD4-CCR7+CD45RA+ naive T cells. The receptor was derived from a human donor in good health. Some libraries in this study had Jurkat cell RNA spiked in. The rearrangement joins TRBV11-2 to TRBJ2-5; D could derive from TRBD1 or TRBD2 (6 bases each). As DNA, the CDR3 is TGTGCCAGCAGCTTAGTTGGGGGGCTTCCCGAGACCCAGTACTTC. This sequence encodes CASSLVGGLPETQYF.